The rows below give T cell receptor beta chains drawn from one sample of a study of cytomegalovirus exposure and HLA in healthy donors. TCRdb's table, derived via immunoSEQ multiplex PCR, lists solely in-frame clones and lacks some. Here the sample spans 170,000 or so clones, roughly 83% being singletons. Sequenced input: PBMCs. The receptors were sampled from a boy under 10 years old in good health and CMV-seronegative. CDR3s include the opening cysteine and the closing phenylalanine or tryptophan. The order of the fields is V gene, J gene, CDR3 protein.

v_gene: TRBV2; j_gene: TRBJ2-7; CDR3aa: CASSSRRETYEQYF
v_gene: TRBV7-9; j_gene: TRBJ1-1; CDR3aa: CASSPLGNRDTEAFF
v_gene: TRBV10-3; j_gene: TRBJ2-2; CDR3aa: CAISEWDTYENTGELFF
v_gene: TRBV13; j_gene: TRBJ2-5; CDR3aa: CASSSREETQYF
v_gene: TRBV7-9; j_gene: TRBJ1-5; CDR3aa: CASSGEDSGQPQHF
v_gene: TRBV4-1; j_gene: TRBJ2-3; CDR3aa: CASSQPIQGTSTDTQYF
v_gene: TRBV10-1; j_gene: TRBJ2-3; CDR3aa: CASSVSERPDTQYF
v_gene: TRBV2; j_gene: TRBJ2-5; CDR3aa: CASSDPTRRSQETQYF
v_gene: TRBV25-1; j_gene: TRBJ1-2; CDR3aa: CASSELTGEGYGGYTF
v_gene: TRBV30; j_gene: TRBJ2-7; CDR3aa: CAWSGGSGMGEQYF
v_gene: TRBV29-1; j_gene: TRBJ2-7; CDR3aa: CSVRKPTSGRAFGYEQYF
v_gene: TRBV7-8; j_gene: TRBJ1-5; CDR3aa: CASSLARTLNQPQHF
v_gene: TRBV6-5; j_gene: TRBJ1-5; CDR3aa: CASSDRQVGWPQHF
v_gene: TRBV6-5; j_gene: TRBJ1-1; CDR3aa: CASSTLQGWGTEAFF
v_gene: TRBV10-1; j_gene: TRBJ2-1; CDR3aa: CASICLAGANEQFF
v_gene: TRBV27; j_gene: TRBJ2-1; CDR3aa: CASSGGQYYNEQFF
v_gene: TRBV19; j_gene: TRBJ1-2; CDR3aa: CATLLPWGGYTF
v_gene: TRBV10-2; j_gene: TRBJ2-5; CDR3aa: CASREGVGGAPQETQYF